This T cell receptor (beta chain) derives from a study of blood T cell repertoires in COVID-19. In the study overall: Italy, Spain and the United States were the sources of the convalescent and acute COVID-19 samples. PBMCs, B-cell-depleted T cells, or T cells were the source of the cDNA or gDNA that made up the material.

Original data processing: Amplifying reference gene primers gave estimates of nucleated cell counts. Profiled with immunoSEQ multiplex PCR; TCRdb holds only in-frame clones, not every one. D and trimming were read from the DNA, whereas the V and J calls and clone size are those reported in that table. The table lists about 350,000 clones, around nine tenths of them singletons. A few counts support this clone. Germline CDR1 is MGHRA and CDR2 is YSYEKL. This CDR3 is built from 12 residues. Trimming stripped 1 base from V and 13 bases from J, with 8 bases between. The receptor was isolated from a young woman who had recovered from COVID-19. V usage is TRBV4-1 and J usage is TRBJ1-6; no definite D call. The specimen sequenced was peripheral blood. The CDR3 DNA follows: TGCGCCAGCAGCCAAGGGGTCGGGCCCCTCCACTTT. Amino acids: CASSQGVGPLHF.